A single sample is the source of the 32 T cell receptor beta chains below, sequenced in a study of T-cell reconstitution after alpha-beta-depleted transplantation in children. For TCRbeta, the library was prepared with unique molecular identifiers. Each CDR3 protein gets one entry after TCRdb re-called the PCR reads with MiXCR. The profile shows about 540,000 distinct CDR3 sequences, about a quarter of them singletons. This material consisted of PBMCs, taken before TCRalphabeta/CD19-depleted stem cell transplant. These receptors all stem from a boy in the first two years of life with Wiskott-Aldrich syndrome, due to receive a stem cell transplant.

V usage is TRBV28 and J usage is TRBJ2-1; 8 nucleotides line up with TRBD1. The junction had 0 bases not matched to a gene; V was cut back by 8 bases and J by 0 bases. The CDR3 is 13 amino acids. Germline V gives CDR1 MDHEN, CDR2 SYDVKM. In DNA, the CDR3 is TGTGCCAGCCAGGGGGCCTCCTACAATGAGCAGTTCTTC. Translated: CASQGASYNEQFF.

This clonotype was seen a few times. The chain employs TRBV18 and TRBJ1-2; TRBD1 is a possible D gene (5 bases). Trimming pared 6 bases from V and 6 bases from J, leaving 17 bases between. Germline CDR1 reads KGHSH; CDR2 reads LQKENI. There are 14 residues in the CDR3. This CDR3 reads CASSSWGTPDGYTF. The CDR3 DNA reads TGTGCCAGCTCCTCCTGGGGGACGCCGGATGGCTACACCTTC.

In this sample, this clonotype turned up a few times. The rearrangement links TRBV27 to TRBJ1-5; D ambiguous. Germline CDR1 is MNHEY and CDR2 is SMNVEV (reference sequence). There are 13 residues in the CDR3. With 11 bases removed from V and 0 bases from J, the gap between germline ends came to 11 bases. The CDR3 sequence: CAAAGTSNQPQHF. Written as DNA, the CDR3 is TGTGCCGCCGCCGGCACTAGCAATCAGCCCCAGCATTTT.

This clonotype was recorded a few times. J is TRBJ2-7 and V is TRBV5-6; D gene ambiguous. The CDR3 has 13 residues. From germline, CDR1 is SGHDT and CDR2 YYEEEE. The ends were cut back, 0 bases at V and 2 bases at J, with 6 bases in the middle. CDR3 loop: CASSLETTYEQYF. The CDR3 region has the DNA TGTGCCAGCAGCTTGGAAACTACCTACGAGCAGTACTTC.

The chain is built from TRBV29-1 and TRBJ2-1, with TRBD2 as a possible D gene (5 bases). Germline V lookup: CDR1 SQVTM, CDR2 ANQGSEA. The ends were cut back, 0 bases at V and 6 bases at J, with 21 bases in the middle. The CDR3 runs 17 residues. Here the CDR3 reads CSVEDPLTSPRVNEQFF. CDR3 nucleotide sequence: TGCAGCGTTGAAGATCCCCTAACTAGTCCTCGGGTCAATGAGCAGTTCTTC.

The chain links TRBV10-3 to TRBJ2-3; D is ambiguous. Trimming removed 4 bases at V and 4 bases at J, with 6 bases between. Germline CDR1 ENHRY, CDR2 SYGVKD. The CDR3 has 12 residues. The CDR3 is CAISVAADTQYF. The CDR3 DNA follows: TGTGCCATCAGTGTGGCGGCAGATACGCAGTATTTT.

This clonotype was counted between two and nine times. The chain couples TRBV4-2 to TRBJ1-5; D uncertain. Trimming cost V 0 bases and J 9 bases, with 12 bases left between them. The CDR3 consists of 14 residues. Germline-derived CDR1 and CDR2 are LGHNA and YNFKEQ. The chain's CDR3 is CASSQDQALLPQHF. The CDR3 coding sequence is TGTGCCAGCAGCCAAGATCAGGCTCTTTTGCCCCAGCATTTT.

V and J are TRBV5-1 and TRBJ2-1, with no clear D. V lost 2 bases to trimming and J lost 4 bases, with 7 bases between them. Germline-derived CDR1 and CDR2 are SGHRS and YFSETQ. The CDR3 loop spans 13 amino acids. The CDR3 loop reads CASSFDLYNEQFF. In DNA, the CDR3 is TGCGCCAGCAGCTTCGACCTTTACAATGAGCAGTTCTTC.

Only a few counts were recorded for this clonotype. V usage is TRBV3-1 and J usage is TRBJ2-1; no reliable D call. The germline V gene encodes CDR1 LGHDT and CDR2 YNNKEL (reference sequence). V lost 0 bases and J 6 bases, leaving 6 bases between the germline ends. The CDR3 spans 13 residues. CDR3 sequence reads: CASSQDDFNEQFF. The CDR3 nucleotides read TGTGCCAGCAGCCAAGATGACTTCAATGAGCAGTTCTTC.

The chain links TRBV6-1 to TRBJ2-1, with D possibly being TRBD1 (6 bases). The V end was cut by 4 bases, the J end by 15 bases, with 16 bases between. The CDR3 length is 12 residues. Germline CDR1 is MNHNS and CDR2 is SASEGT. CDR3 loop: CASSGDGSRGFF. The CDR3 nucleotides read TGTGCCAGCAGTGGCGACGGCTCCAGGGGGTTCTTC.

This clonotype was observed a handful of times. The CDR3 sequence: CASSLKVGPPTEAFF. For the CDR3, the DNA is TGTGCCAGCAGCTTAAAAGTGGGGCCCCCCACTGAAGCTTTCTTT. The V and J genes are TRBV7-3 and TRBJ1-1; D possibly corresponds to TRBD1 (5 bases). Germline V gene lookup returns CDR1 SGHTA and CDR2 FQGTGA. The CDR3 has 15 amino acids. Trimming pared 1 base from V and 4 bases from J, leaving 13 bases between.

Note on this clonotype: One junction end does not reproduce the germline sequence, and a read error may be involved. The chain has TRBV7-7 and TRBJ2-2, with 8 bases matching TRBD1. The CDR3 is 16 residues long. Germline CDR1 is SSHAT and CDR2 is FNYEAQ (reference sequence). The DNA for the CDR3 is TGTGTCAGCAGTCCGGGACAGGTCCTCAACACCGGGGAGCTGTTTTTT. It specifies CVSSPGQVLNTGELFF.

The chain joins TRBV4-1 to TRBJ2-2, with D perhaps TRBD1 or TRBD2 (7 bases each). Trimming pared 0 bases from V and 0 bases from J, leaving 17 bases between. Germline lookup yields CDR1 MGHRA and CDR2 YSYEKL. The CDR3 has 19 amino acids. CDR3 DNA: TGCGCCAGCAGCCAAGATTCTTCCAGGGGGAGGGCGAACACCGGGGAGCTGTTTTTT. Protein sequence: CASSQDSSRGRANTGELFF.

The genes are TRBV5-1 and TRBJ2-1, with 16 bases fitting TRBD2. Germline CDR1 reads SGHRS; CDR2 reads YFSETQ. This CDR3 is built from 21 residues. The V segment lost 4 bases and the J segment 2 bases; nucleotides outside the gene matches: 15. The CDR3 spells CASSPGGRLGLAGGPYNEQFF. The CDR3, as DNA: TGCGCCAGCAGCCCTGGGGGACGCCTGGGACTAGCGGGAGGGCCCTACAATGAGCAGTTCTTC. The full variable domain, completed using reference TRBV5-1 and TRBJ2-1, is KAGVTQTPRYLIKTRGQQVTLSCSPISGHRSVSWYQQTPGQGLQFLFEYFSETQRNKGNFPGRFSGRQFSNSRSEMNVSTLELGDSALYLCASSPGGRLGLAGGPYNEQFFGPGTRLTVL.

The chain employs TRBV5-1 and TRBJ1-2, with D perhaps TRBD1 (5 bases). The germline V gene encodes CDR1 SGHRS and CDR2 YFSETQ. The V and J ends lost 0 bases and 10 bases respectively, with 10 bases between them. This CDR3 contains 12 residues. CDR3 residues: CASSLEGDHYTF. CDR3 bases: TGCGCCAGCAGCTTGGAAGGGGACCACTACACCTTC.

The chain joins TRBV7-2 to TRBJ2-3; tentatively, D is TRBD1 or TRBD2 (5 bases each). V shed 5 bases and J shed 6 bases, with 18 bases lying between them. The CDR3 has 15 amino acids. CDR1 is SGHTA, CDR2 FQGNSA, per germline. This CDR3 is CASSVEGYRRDTQYF. CDR3 DNA: TGTGCCAGCAGCGTAGAGGGGTACCGCCGGGATACGCAGTATTTT.

The chain joins TRBV15 to TRBJ2-7, with D unclear. The CDR3 is 14 amino acids. V lost 5 bases, J lost 2 bases, and 13 bases lay in between. Germline values: CDR1 LNHNV, CDR2 YYDKDF (reference sequence). Here the CDR3 DNA reads TGTGCCACCAGCCTGGCCCTGGATACCTACGAGCAGTACTTC. Translation: CATSLALDTYEQYF.

This clonotype was picked up a small number of times. This chain links TRBV13 with TRBJ2-1, with 14 bases fitting TRBD2. The CDR3 loop spans 17 amino acids. The germline V gene encodes CDR1 PRHDT and CDR2 FYEKMQ (reference sequence). The V gene end was trimmed by 3 bases and the J gene end by 3 bases; junction bases not matched to a gene: 4. CDR3 sequence: CASSFRTSGRHYNEQFF. DNA for the CDR3: TGTGCCAGCAGCTTCCGGACTAGCGGGAGGCACTACAATGAGCAGTTCTTC.

This clonotype was counted a few times. This rearrangement joins TRBV4-1 to TRBJ2-1; 11 bases fit TRBD1. Germline CDR1 reads MGHRA; CDR2 reads YSYEKL. V trimming: 4 bases; J trimming: 6 bases; junction bases outside the gene matches: 5. The CDR3 consists of 15 residues. This CDR3 reads CASSLGQGVTNEQFF. CDR3 in DNA: TGCGCCAGCAGCCTGGGACAGGGGGTGACCAATGAGCAGTTCTTC.

This clonotype was observed many times. V gene TRBV28 combines with J gene TRBJ2-5; 9 bases are a match to TRBD2. Germline V gene lookup returns CDR1 MDHEN and CDR2 SYDVKM. The CDR3 is 14 residues long. J gave up 2 bases and V 5 bases, and 3 bases lay outside the gene matches. The CDR3 DNA reads as TGTGCCAGCAGTCAGACTAGCGGACAAGAGACCCAGTACTTC. Protein sequence: CASSQTSGQETQYF.

This clonotype came up a few times. One end of the junction is discordant with germline, which a read error may explain. The V call is TRBV5-1, the J call TRBJ1-1; 8 nucleotides line up with TRBD1. Per the germline V gene, CDR1 is SGHRS and CDR2 is YFSETQ. CDR3 length: 15 residues. The DNA of the CDR3 is TGTGCCAGCAGTTCCGCCGGGACAGGGAACACTGAAGCTTTCTTT. Amino acids: CASSSAGTGNTEAFF.

This clonotype was recorded a few times. V and J are TRBV5-1 and TRBJ1-2, with 7 bases matching TRBD1. This CDR3 is built from 15 residues. The ends lost 0 bases at V and 2 bases at J; junction bases unmatched: 4. Germline CDR1 and CDR2: SGHRS and YFSETQ. The CDR3 loop reads CASSLVGQTNYGYTF. CDR3 DNA: TGCGCCAGCAGCTTGGTGGGACAGACCAACTATGGCTACACCTTC.

The J gene is TRBJ2-6, the V gene TRBV20-1; no firm D call. V lost 6 bases, J lost 0 bases, and 9 bases lay in between. The CDR3 contains 14 residues. The germline V gene encodes CDR1 DFQATT and CDR2 SNEGSKA (reference sequence). DNA for the CDR3: TGCAGTGCCTCCGCGTACTCTGGGGCCAACGTCCTGACTTTC. Residues: CSASAYSGANVLTF.

The chain has TRBV6-2 or TRBV6-3 and TRBJ2-1; D is unresolved. The germline CDR1 and CDR2 sequences are MNHEY and SVGEGT. V was clipped by 2 bases and J by 4 bases, with 9 bases between them. The CDR3 is 14 residues long. The CDR3 protein is CASSYLPSYNEQFF. In nucleotides, the CDR3 is TGTGCCAGCAGTTACCTGCCCTCTTACAATGAGCAGTTCTTC.

The chain carries TRBV19 and TRBJ2-1, with 7 bases lining up with TRBD2. The CDR3 has 14 residues. J was trimmed by 4 bases and V by 5 bases; bases with no gene match: 5. Germline V gene sequence: CDR1 LNHDA, CDR2 SQIVND (reference sequence). The CDR3 here is CASSGGSGYNEQFF. CDR3 sequence (DNA): TGTGCCAGTAGTGGCGGGAGTGGGTACAATGAGCAGTTCTTC.

This clonotype has only a few counts. The CDR3 DNA sequence: TGCAGTGCTAGTACTAGCGGGATGGGGGAGACCCAGTACTTC. The encoded protein is CSASTSGMGETQYF. The chain links TRBV20-1 to TRBJ2-5; 10 bases match TRBD2. This CDR3 is built from 14 residues. The germline gives CDR1 DFQATT, CDR2 SNEGSKA (reference sequence). V lost 3 bases and J lost 5; bases outside the gene matches: 6.

The chain is built from TRBV5-1 and TRBJ2-2; D is undetermined. The CDR3 has 14 amino acids. V lost 8 bases, J lost 7 bases, and 18 bases lay in between. Germline CDR1 and CDR2: SGHRS and YFSETQ. CDR3 nucleotide sequence: TGCGCCAGTCGCGACCTAATCAAAGTCGGGGAGCTGTTTTTT. Amino acid sequence: CASRDLIKVGELFF.

This rearrangement joins TRBV7-8 to TRBJ2-7; possibly TRBD1 for D (6 bases). This CDR3 spans 15 amino acids. CDR1 is SGHVS, CDR2 FQNEAQ, per germline. Between the trimmed V and J ends, which lost 3 bases and 2 bases, there was a span of 14 bases. The CDR3: CASSLATGTPYEQYF. For the CDR3, the DNA is TGTGCCAGCAGCTTGGCGACAGGTACCCCCTACGAGCAGTACTTC.

A few counts support this clonotype. This sequence joins TRBV3-1 and TRBJ2-1, with a possible D match to TRBD2 (6 bases). CDR1 and CDR2 (germline): LGHDT, YNNKEL (reference sequence). The CDR3 sequence is 17 residues long. Trimming took off 5 bases at V and 6 bases at J, with 23 bases between the two ends. The CDR3 protein is CASSYFGSGYGTNEQFF. The CDR3 coding sequence is TGTGCCAGCAGCTACTTCGGGAGCGGGTATGGAACCAATGAGCAGTTCTTC.

The chain links TRBV20-1 to TRBJ1-6; D gene uncertain. Germline values: CDR1 DFQATT, CDR2 SNEGSKA (reference sequence). Trimming cost V 3 bases and J 0 bases, with 9 bases left between them. The CDR3 spans 15 residues. This chain's CDR3 is CSARQQVSYNSPLHF. DNA of the CDR3: TGCAGTGCTAGGCAGCAGGTCTCCTATAATTCACCCCTCCACTTT.

This clonotype was observed a handful of times. This rearrangement joins TRBV15 to TRBJ2-1, with D perhaps TRBD2 (6 bases). Per the germline V gene, CDR1 is LNHNV and CDR2 is YYDKDF (reference sequence). The CDR3 extends over 16 amino acids. The V gene lost 2 bases and the J gene lost 3 bases, with 14 bases spanning the gap. The CDR3 bases are TGTGCCACCAGCAGAACCGGGACTGGGCTCTACAATGAGCAGTTCTTC. It codes for CATSRTGTGLYNEQFF.

The chain is built from TRBV7-3 and TRBJ2-1; D is undetermined. Trimming removed 5 bases at V and 3 bases at J, with 23 bases between. This CDR3 region has 18 residues. CDR1 and CDR2 (germline): SGHTA, FQGTGA. The CDR3 bases are TGTGCCAGCAGCCCTAGACCGGCGGCGTATGAACTCTACAATGAGCAGTTCTTC. The encoded protein is CASSPRPAAYELYNEQFF.